This T cell receptor (beta chain) was profiled in a study of cytomegalovirus exposure and HLA in healthy donors. The PCR used 60 Vbeta and 13 Jbeta primers. Clones were read by immunoSEQ multiplex PCR, and TCRdb kept only the in-frame ones, dropping some. The table lists 150,000 to 200,000 clones, around 87% of them singletons. CDR1 is SGHRS, CDR2 YFSETQ, per germline. The CDR3 runs 12 residues. Between the trimmed V and J ends, which lost 4 bases and 12 bases, there was a span of 16 bases. V and J are TRBV5-1 and TRBJ1-2, with D possibly being TRBD1 (6 bases). Sequenced input: PBMCs. This clonotype originated in a woman in her late teens or twenties in good health and CMV-seronegative. The CDR3 region has the DNA TGCGCCAGCAGCCCTAACAGGGCCGGGGACACCTTC. This codes for CASSPNRAGDTF.